This T cell receptor (beta chain) derives from a study of T-cell reconstitution after alpha-beta-depleted transplantation in children. This CDR3 comprises 12 residues. V lost 7 bases, J lost 8 bases, and 6 bases stayed unmatched. Looked up from germline, CDR1 is DFQATT and CDR2 is SNEGSKA (reference sequence). Points on this clonotype: Its antigen is still unknown.

Study conclusions and caveats: The origin of high day-60 TCRbeta diversity in some patients lay in surviving recipient T cells and thymic progenitors. A year post-transplant, T-cell counts and diversity derived mostly from newly produced T cells. After transplant, at about two months, alpha-beta T cells were reportedly derived from several hundred expanded graft clones.

Researchers prepared the TCRbeta library using unique molecular identifiers, the study reports. MiXCR, run by TCRdb on the PCR reads, gives a single entry per CDR3 protein. The repertoire has about 420,000 distinct CDR3 sequences, roughly 16% of them found once; the top ten carry approximately 29%. This sequence originates from a boy younger than two who had a stem cell transplant for Wiskott-Aldrich syndrome, so the T cells may come from the graft donor. Sequencing used PBMCs, mostly from graft donor cells, obtained 360 days after TCRalphabeta/CD19-depleted stem cell transplant. V and J are TRBV20-1 and TRBJ2-1; 9 bases align to TRBD2. The CDR3 sequence: CSGSGGRDEQFF. CDR3 nucleotides: TGCAGTGGTAGCGGGGGCCGGGATGAGCAGTTCTTC.